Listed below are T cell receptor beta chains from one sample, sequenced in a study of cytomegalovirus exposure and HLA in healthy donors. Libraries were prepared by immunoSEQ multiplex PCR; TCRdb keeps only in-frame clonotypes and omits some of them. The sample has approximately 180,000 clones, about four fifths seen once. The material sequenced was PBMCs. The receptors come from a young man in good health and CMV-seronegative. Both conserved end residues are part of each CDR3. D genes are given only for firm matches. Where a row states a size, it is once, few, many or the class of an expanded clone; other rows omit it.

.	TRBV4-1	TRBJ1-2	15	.	TGCGCCAGCAGCCCGGGGGGGGCCTCTAACTATGGCTACACCTTC	CASSPGGASNYGYTF
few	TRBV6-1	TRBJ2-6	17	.	TGTGCCAGCAGTGACGACAGACGGCCGTGGGGAGCCAACGTCCTGACTTTC	CASSDDRRPWGANVLTF
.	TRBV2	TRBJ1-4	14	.	TGTGCCAGCAGTCAGACGGGAAATAATGAAAAACTGTTTTTT	CASSQTGNNEKLFF
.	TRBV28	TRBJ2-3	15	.	TGTGCCAGCAGTTCTGAGACAGACTTGCCAGATACGCAGTATTTT	CASSSETDLPDTQYF
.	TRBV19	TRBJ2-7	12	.	TGTGCCAGTAGTAACCCACCCGGCGAGCAGTACTTC	CASSNPPGEQYF
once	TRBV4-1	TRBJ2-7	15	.	TGCGCCAGCAGTCCAAGGCAGGTATCATCCTACGAGCAGTACTTC	CASSPRQVSSYEQYF
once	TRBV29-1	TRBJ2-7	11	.	TGCAGCGTGGCCAGGAGGGGCGAGCAGTACTTC	CSVARRGEQYF
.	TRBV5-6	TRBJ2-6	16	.	TGTGCCAGCAGCCTAACAGGGACCCCTGGGGCCAACGTCCTGACTTTC	CASSLTGTPGANVLTF
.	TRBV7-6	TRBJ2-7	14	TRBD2	TGTGCCAGCAGCCTCACCCCTACTAGCGACGAGCAGTACTTC	CASSLTPTSDEQYF
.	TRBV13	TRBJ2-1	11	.	TGTGCCAGCAGCCGAGACGACAGTCAGTTCTTC	CASSRDDSQFF
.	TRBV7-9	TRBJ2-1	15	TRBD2	TGTGCCAGCAGCTTAGGTCTAGCGGGAGACAATGAGCAGTTCTTC	CASSLGLAGDNEQFF
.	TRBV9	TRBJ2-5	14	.	TGTGCCAGCAGCCCAACACAGGTGATGGAGACCCAGTACTTC	CASSPTQVMETQYF
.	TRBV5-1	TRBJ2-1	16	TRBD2	TGCGCCAGCAGCTCCGGACTAGCGGGATTGGTTAATGAGCAGTTCTTC	CASSSGLAGLVNEQFF
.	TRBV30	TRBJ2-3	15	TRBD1	TGTGCCTGGAGTCCCCCCGGACAGGACACAGATACGCAGTATTTT	CAWSPPGQDTDTQYF
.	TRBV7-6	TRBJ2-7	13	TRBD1	TGTGCCAGCAGCAGAGACAGGGCCTACGAGCAGTACTTC	CASSRDRAYEQYF
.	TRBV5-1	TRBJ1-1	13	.	TGCGCCAGCAGCTTCCCGGGGAACACTGAAGCTTTCTTT	CASSFPGNTEAFF
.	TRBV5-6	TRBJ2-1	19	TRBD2	TGTGCCAGCAGCCCGGGACTAGCGGGGGACTATCGCTCCTACAATGAGCAGTTCTTC	CASSPGLAGDYRSYNEQFF
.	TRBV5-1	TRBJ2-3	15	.	TGCGCCAGCAGCTGGGAGCCCATTCAGACAGATACGCAGTATTTT	CASSWEPIQTDTQYF
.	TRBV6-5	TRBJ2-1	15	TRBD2	TGTGCCAGCAGAACTACGGGGGGACGGCACAATGAGCAGTTCTTC	CASRTTGGRHNEQFF
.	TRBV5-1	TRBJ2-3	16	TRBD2	TGCGCCAGCAGCTTGGTCGAGCGGGGTATCACAGATACGCAGTATTTT	CASSLVERGITDTQYF
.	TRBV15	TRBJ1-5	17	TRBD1	TGTGCCACCAGCAGAGAATTCGGGACAGGGGTTAATCAGCCCCAGCATTTT	CATSREFGTGVNQPQHF
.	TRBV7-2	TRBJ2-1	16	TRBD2	TGTGCCAGCAGCCATCTAGGCGGGACGGGGGGAAATGAGCAGTTCTTC	CASSHLGGTGGNEQFF
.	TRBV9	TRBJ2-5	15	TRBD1	TGTGCCAGCAGCGTAGAGGGGGCCGAGCAAGAGACCCAGTACTTC	CASSVEGAEQETQYF
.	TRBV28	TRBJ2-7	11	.	TGTGCCAGCAGAACAAGATACGAGCAGTACTTC	CASRTRYEQYF
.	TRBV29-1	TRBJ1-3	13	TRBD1	TGCAGCGGGAGGACAGGCTCTGGAAACACCATATATTTT	CSGRTGSGNTIYF
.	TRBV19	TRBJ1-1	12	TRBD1	TGTGCCAGTTCACAGGGGGCCGGTGAAGCTTTCTTT	CASSQGAGEAFF
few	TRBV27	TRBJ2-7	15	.	TGTGCCAGCAGTTTGGTGCGTGTACCCGCTTACGAGCAGTACTTC	CASSLVRVPAYEQYF
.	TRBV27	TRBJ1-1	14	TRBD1	TGTGCCAGCAGTCCACAGGGGGCGAACACTGAAGCTTTCTTT	CASSPQGANTEAFF
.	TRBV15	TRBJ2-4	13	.	TGTGCCACCAGCAGAGATGCGAGCGACATTCAGTACTTC	CATSRDASDIQYF
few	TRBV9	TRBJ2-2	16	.	TGTGCCAGCAGCGTAGCTACAGGGATAAGCACCGGGGAGCTGTTTTTT	CASSVATGISTGELFF
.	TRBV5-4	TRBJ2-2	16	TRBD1	TGTGCCAGCAGCGCTCTACAGGGGCCGAACACCGGGGAGCTGTTTTTT	CASSALQGPNTGELFF
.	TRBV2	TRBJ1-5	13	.	TGTGCCAGCACCCCCGGCAGGTTACAGCCCCAGCATTTT	CASTPGRLQPQHF
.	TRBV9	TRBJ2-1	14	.	TGTGCCAGCAGGCCGTCGCTAACCAACAATGAGCAGTTCTTC	CASRPSLTNNEQFF
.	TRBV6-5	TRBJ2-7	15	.	TGTGCCAGCAGTTACCCGGGCAGGGCTGGATACGAGCAGTACTTC	CASSYPGRAGYEQYF
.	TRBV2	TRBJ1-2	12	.	TGTGCCAGCAGAATCCCGAGCCATGGCTACACCTTC	CASRIPSHGYTF
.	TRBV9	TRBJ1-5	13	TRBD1	TGTGCCAGCAGCCCCGGACAGGGTCAGCCCCAGCATTTT	CASSPGQGQPQHF
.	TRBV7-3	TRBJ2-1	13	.	TGTGCCAGCAGCTCCTTTTTAGGGGGTGAGCAGTTCTTC	CASSSFLGGEQFF
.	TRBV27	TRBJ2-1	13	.	TGTGCCAGCAGTTTATCCCAGGCCCCCCCACAGTTCTTC	CASSLSQAPPQFF
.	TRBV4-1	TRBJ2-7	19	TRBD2	TGCGCCAGCAGCCATAACTCCGGGACTAGCGGGGCCCTCTCCTACGAGCAGTACTTC	CASSHNSGTSGALSYEQYF
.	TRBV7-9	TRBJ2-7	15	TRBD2	TGTGCCAGCAGGCCTCCGCTTAGCGGGAGCCACGAGCAGTACTTC	CASRPPLSGSHEQYF
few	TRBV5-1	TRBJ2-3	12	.	TGCGCCAGCAGCGAGATGTCAGATACGCAGTATTTT	CASSEMSDTQYF
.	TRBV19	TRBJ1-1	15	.	TGTGCCAGTAGTATTTATACAGGCGGGAACACTGAAGCTTTCTTT	CASSIYTGGNTEAFF
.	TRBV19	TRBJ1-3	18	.	TGTGCCAGTAGTATAGTAGGTGGACTGATATCCTCTGGAAACACCATATATTTT	CASSIVGGLISSGNTIYF
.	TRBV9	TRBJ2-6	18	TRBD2	TGTGCCAGCAGCCCCCGGGGAGGGCATCCCCCTGGGGCCAACGTCCTGACTTTC	CASSPRGGHPPGANVLTF
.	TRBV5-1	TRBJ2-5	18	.	TGCGCCAGCAGCTCAGGACTTCCGGGACTCGACTCCCAAGAGACCCAGTACTTC	CASSSGLPGLDSQETQYF
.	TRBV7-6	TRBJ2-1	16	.	TGTGCCAGCAGGGAGGGAGGGGGGACGACCTACAATGAGCAGTTCTTC	CASREGGGTTYNEQFF
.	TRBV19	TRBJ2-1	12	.	TGTGCCAGTAGTATAGGTCTTAATGAGCAGTTCTTC	CASSIGLNEQFF
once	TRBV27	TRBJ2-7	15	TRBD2	TGTGCCAGCAGTCCCATCGGGACTACTTTCTACGAGCAGTACTTC	CASSPIGTTFYEQYF
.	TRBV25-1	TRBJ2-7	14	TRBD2	TGTGCCACCCAGACTAGCGGGAGAATGGACGAGCAGTACTTC	CATQTSGRMDEQYF
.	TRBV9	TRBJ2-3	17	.	TGTGCCAGCAGCCAGAGCTGGGGGCGGGGGATCACAGATACGCAGTATTTT	CASSQSWGRGITDTQYF
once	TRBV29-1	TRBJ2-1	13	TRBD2	TGCAGCGGGCGACTAGCGGGGGCCAATGAGCAGTTCTTC	CSGRLAGANEQFF
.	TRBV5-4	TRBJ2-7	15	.	TGTGCCAGCAGCTTGGGTCCGGGTGCAACCGACGAGCAGTACTTC	CASSLGPGATDEQYF
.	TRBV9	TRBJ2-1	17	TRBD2	TGTGCCAGCAGCGTAGTGGAGGGAGGGGAGGGCCGCCGTGAGCAGTTCTTC	CASSVVEGGEGRREQFF
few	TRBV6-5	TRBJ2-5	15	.	TGTGCCAGCAGTTGGCGGGGTTCGTACCAAGAGACCCAGTACTTC	CASSWRGSYQETQYF
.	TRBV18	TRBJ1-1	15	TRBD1	TGTGCCAGCTCACCGGGACAGGGGGCTCACACTGAAGCTTTCTTT	CASSPGQGAHTEAFF
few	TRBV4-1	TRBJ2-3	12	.	TGCGCCAGCAGGGGCGGGACAGATACGCAGTATTTT	CASRGGTDTQYF
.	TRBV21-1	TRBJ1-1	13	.	TGTGCCAGCAGCAAAGTAGGACGGGGAGAAGCTTTCTTT	CASSKVGRGEAFF